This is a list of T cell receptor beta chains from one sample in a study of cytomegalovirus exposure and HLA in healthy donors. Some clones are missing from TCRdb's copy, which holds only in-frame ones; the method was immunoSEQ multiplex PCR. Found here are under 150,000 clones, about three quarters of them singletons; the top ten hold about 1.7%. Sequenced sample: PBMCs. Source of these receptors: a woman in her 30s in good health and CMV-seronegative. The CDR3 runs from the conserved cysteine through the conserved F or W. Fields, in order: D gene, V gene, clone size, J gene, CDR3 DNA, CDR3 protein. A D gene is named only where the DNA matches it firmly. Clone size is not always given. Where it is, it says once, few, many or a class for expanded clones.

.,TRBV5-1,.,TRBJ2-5,TGCGCCAGCAGCTTGGGGGGGGAGCATGAGACCCAGTACTTC,CASSLGGEHETQYF
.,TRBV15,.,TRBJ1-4,TGTGCCACCAGTAAACAGGGAACTAATGAAAAACTGTTTTTT,CATSKQGTNEKLFF
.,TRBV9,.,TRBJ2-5,TGTGCCAGCAGCTCACAAGGAGGGGGGGGGCTTCAAGAGACCCAGTACTTC,CASSSQGGGGLQETQYF
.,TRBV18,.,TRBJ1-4,TGTGCCAGCTCACCACAGTCAGGGCGCGAAAAACTGTTTTTT,CASSPQSGREKLFF
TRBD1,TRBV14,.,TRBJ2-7,TGTGCCAGCAGCCCAAGTAACAGGGGGTACGAGCAGTACTTC,CASSPSNRGYEQYF
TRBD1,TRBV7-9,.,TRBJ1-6,TGTGCCAGCAGCCCGGGACAGGACTCTTCACCCCTCCACTTT,CASSPGQDSSPLHF
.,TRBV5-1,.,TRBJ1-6,TGCGCCAGCAGCCTAACTACAGGGTTGAACTCACCCCTCCACTTT,CASSLTTGLNSPLHF
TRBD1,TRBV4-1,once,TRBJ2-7,TGCGCCAGCAGCTCACCCCGGGACAGGGGTCACGAGCAGTACTTC,CASSSPRDRGHEQYF
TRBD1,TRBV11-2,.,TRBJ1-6,TGTGCCAGCAGCTCGCAACAGGGGGGAGGGTCACCCCTCCACTTT,CASSSQQGGGSPLHF
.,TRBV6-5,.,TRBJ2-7,TGTGCCAGCAAGGTGGGACAAGCCTCCTACGAGCAGTACTTC,CASKVGQASYEQYF
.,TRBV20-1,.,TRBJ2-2,TGCAGTGCTAGAGATCGCGGGGAGCTGTTTTTT,CSARDRGELFF
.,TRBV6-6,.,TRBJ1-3,TGTGCCAGCAGTCTCGGGACACTTCTTACTGGAAACACCATATATTTT,CASSLGTLLTGNTIYF
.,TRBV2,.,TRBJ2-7,TGTGCCAGCAATGGACAGAGAAATTCCTACGAGCAGTACTTC,CASNGQRNSYEQYF
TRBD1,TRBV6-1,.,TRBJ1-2,TGTGCCAGCAATAAACAGGGGGACCTGGGATATGGCTACACCTTC,CASNKQGDLGYGYTF
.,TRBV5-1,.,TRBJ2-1,TGCGCCAGCAGTCCCTGGGGGGGGGCCCACAATGAGCAGTTCTTC,CASSPWGGAHNEQFF
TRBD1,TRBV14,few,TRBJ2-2,TGTGCCAGCAGCCTACTGCAGGGGGCCGGGGAGCTGTTTTTT,CASSLLQGAGELFF
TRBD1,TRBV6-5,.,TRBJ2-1,TGTGCCGCCAGATTAGGGACAGGGGGAAATGAGCAGTTCTTC,CAARLGTGGNEQFF
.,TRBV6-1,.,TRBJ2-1,TGTGCCAGCAGTGAACTTATTTACAATGAGCAGTTCTTC,CASSELIYNEQFF
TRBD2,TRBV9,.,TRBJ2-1,TGTGCCAGCGCCCACGGGGGGGTAAACAATGAGCAGTTCTTC,CASAHGGVNNEQFF
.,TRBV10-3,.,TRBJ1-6,TGTGCCATCAGTGAGTCGGGGAGGGGTATTAATTCACCCCTCCACTTT,CAISESGRGINSPLHF
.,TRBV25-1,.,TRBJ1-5,TGTGCCAGCAGTGGACAGGTTAGCAATCAGCCCCAGCATTTT,CASSGQVSNQPQHF
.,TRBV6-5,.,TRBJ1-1,TGTGCCAGCAGGAATCAGGGAAACACTGAAGCTTTCTTT,CASRNQGNTEAFF
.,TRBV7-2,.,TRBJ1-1,TGTGCCAGCAGCTTAGGGACATGGACCGCTTTCTTT,CASSLGTWTAFF
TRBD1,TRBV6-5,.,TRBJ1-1,TGTGCCAGCAGTTACAGGGGGCTGGACACTGAAGCTTTCTTT,CASSYRGLDTEAFF
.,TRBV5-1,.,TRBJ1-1,TGCGCCAGCAGGCCCAGGGAGAACACTGAAGCTTTCTTT,CASRPRENTEAFF
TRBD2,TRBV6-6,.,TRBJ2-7,TGTGCCAGCAGGGCTAGCGGGGAGCGCTACGAGCAGTACTTC,CASRASGERYEQYF
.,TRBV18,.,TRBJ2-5,TGTGCCAGCTCACCCCTCGGAGGGGCCGAGACCCAGTACTTC,CASSPLGGAETQYF
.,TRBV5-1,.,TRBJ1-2,TGCGCCAGCAGCTTGGACGAGGGCGGCCACTATGGCTACACCTTC,CASSLDEGGHYGYTF
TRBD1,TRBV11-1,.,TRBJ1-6,TGTGCCAGCAGCTTCGGACAGGGATACTCACCCCTCCACTTT,CASSFGQGYSPLHF
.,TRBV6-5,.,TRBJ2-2,TGTGCCAGCAGTTTGGACTACCCGAACACCGGGGAGCTGTTTTTT,CASSLDYPNTGELFF
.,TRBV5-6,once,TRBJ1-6,TGTGCCAGCAGCCGAGGGGGGGCTGCTACCAAGGATTCACCCCTCCACTTT,CASSRGGAATKDSPLHF
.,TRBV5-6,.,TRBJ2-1,TGTGCCAGCAGCTTGGTTGTGGGACAAGCTAACAATGAGCAGTTCTTC,CASSLVVGQANNEQFF
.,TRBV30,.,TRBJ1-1,TGTGCCTCACAGGAGAACACTGAAGCTTTCTTT,CASQENTEAFF
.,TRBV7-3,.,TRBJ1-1,TGTGCCAGCAGCTTAACTGCTCCGGGGGTCCTGGGTGAAGCTTTCTTT,CASSLTAPGVLGEAFF
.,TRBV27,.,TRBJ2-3,TGTGCCAGCAGGGAGAGGTCAGATACGCAGTATTTT,CASRERSDTQYF
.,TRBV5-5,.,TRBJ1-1,TGTGCCAGCAGCCTATGGTACGTGAACACTGAAGCTTTCTTT,CASSLWYVNTEAFF
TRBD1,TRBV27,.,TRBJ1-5,TGTGCCAGCAGTTTCAGGGGGCCCGAACAGCCCCAGCATTTT,CASSFRGPEQPQHF
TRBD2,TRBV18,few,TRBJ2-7,TGTGCCAGCTCACCGGGGGGGGAACTCTACGAGCAGTACTTC,CASSPGGELYEQYF
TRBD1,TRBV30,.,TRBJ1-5,TGTGCCTGGAGTGGGGGGACAGGGATGAATCAGCCCCAGCATTTT,CAWSGGTGMNQPQHF
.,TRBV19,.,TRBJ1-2,TGTGCCAGTAGCACACTGAGCGGACCGAATAACTATGGCTACACCTTC,CASSTLSGPNNYGYTF
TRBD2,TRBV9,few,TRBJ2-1,TGTGCCAGCAGCGTAGGCGGGGGGGGGCCCTACAATGAGCAGTTCTTC,CASSVGGGGPYNEQFF
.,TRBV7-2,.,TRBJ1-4,TGTGCCAGCAGCCAGGGGCTGATACATGAAAAACTGTTTTTT,CASSQGLIHEKLFF
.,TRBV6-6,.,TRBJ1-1,TGTGCCAGCAGCCTAGAGATGAACACTGAAGCTTTCTTT,CASSLEMNTEAFF
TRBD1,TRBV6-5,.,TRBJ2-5,TGTGCCAGCAGTTTCTTGACAGGGGAGCAAGAGACCCAGTACTTC,CASSFLTGEQETQYF
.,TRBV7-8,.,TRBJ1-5,TGTGCCAGCAGCTCACTTTTGGGCAATCAGCCCCAGCATTTT,CASSSLLGNQPQHF
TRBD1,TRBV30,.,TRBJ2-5,TGTGCCTGGAGTGTATCAGGGGGCCAGGAGACCCAGTACTTC,CAWSVSGGQETQYF
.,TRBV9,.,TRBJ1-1,TGTGCCAGCAGCGCTTACGGCACCAGAGGTGCGGACACTGAAGCTTTCTTT,CASSAYGTRGADTEAFF